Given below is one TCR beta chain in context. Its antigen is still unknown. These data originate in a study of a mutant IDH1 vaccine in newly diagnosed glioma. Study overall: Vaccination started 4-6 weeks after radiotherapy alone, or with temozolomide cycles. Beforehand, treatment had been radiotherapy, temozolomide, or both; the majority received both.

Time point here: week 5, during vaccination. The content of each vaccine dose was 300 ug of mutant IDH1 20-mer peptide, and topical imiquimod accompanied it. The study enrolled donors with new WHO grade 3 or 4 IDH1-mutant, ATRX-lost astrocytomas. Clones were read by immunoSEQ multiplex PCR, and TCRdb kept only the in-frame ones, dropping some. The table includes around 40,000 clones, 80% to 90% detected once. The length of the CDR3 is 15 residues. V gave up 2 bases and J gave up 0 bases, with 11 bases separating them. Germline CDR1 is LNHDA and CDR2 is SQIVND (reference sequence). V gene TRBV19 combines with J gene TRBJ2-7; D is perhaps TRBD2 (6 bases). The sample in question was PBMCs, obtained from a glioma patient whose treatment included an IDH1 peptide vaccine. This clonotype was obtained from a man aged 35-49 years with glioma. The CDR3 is CASSIRGSFSYEQYF. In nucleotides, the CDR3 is TGTGCCAGTAGTATACGGGGGAGTTTCTCCTACGAGCAGTACTTC.